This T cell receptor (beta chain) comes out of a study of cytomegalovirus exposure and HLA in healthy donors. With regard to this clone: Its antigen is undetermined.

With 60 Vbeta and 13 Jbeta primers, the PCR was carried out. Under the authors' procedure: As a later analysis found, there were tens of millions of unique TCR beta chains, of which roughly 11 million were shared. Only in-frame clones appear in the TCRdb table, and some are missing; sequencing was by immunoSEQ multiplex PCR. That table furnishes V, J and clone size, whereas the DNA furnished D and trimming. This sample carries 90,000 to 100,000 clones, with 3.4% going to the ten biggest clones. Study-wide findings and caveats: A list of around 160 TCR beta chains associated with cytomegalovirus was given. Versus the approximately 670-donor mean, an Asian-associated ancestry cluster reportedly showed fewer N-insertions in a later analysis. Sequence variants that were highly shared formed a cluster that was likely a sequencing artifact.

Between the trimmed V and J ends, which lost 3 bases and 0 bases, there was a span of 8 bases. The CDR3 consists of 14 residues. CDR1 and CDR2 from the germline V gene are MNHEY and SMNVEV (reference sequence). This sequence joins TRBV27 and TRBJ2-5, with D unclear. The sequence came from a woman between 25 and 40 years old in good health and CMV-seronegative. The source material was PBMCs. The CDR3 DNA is TGTGCCAGCAGTTTTGTCGACAACCAAGAGACCCAGTACTTC. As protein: CASSFVDNQETQYF.